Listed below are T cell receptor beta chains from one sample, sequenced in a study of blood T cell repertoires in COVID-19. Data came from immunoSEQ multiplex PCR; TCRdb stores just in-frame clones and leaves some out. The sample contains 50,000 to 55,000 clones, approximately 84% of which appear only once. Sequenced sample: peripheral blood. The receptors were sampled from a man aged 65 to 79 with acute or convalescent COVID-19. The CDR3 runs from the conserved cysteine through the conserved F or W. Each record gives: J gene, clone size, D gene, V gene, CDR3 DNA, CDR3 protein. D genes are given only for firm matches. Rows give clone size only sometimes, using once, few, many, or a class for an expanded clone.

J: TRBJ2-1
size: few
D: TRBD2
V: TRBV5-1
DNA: TGCGCCAGCAGCTTGCACGGGACTAGCGAGGACAATGAGCAGTTCTTC
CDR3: CASSLHGTSEDNEQFF

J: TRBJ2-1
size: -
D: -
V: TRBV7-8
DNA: TGTGCCAGCAGCTTAGAGGGGCGGCGTATCGGATACAATGAGCAGTTCTTC
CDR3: CASSLEGRRIGYNEQFF

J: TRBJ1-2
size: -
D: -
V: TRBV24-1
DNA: TGTGCCACCAGTCCTCTCGGGTGGAACTATGGCTACACCTTC
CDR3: CATSPLGWNYGYTF

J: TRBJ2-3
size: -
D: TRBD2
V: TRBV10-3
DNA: TGTGCCATCAGTGCTCCGACTAGCGGGGGAACAGATACGCAGTATTTT
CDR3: CAISAPTSGGTDTQYF

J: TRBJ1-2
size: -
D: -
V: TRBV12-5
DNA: TGTGCTAGTGGATCGGACAGCTATGGCTACACCTTC
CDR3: CASGSDSYGYTF

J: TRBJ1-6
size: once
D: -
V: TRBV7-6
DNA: TGTGCCAGCAGCCGACGCCCAGGCTCCTATAATTCACCCCTCCACTTT
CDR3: CASSRRPGSYNSPLHF

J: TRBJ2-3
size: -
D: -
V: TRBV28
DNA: TGTGCCAGCAGTTTACCCCCTACAGATACGCAGTATTTT
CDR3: CASSLPPTDTQYF

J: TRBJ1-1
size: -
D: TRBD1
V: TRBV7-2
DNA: TGTGCCAGCAGCTCGACAGGGGGCTGGGGAACTGAAGCTTTCTTT
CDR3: CASSSTGGWGTEAFF

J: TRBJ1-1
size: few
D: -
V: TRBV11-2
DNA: TGTGCCAGCAGCTTAGTAGTGAACACTGAAGCTTTCTTT
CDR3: CASSLVVNTEAFF

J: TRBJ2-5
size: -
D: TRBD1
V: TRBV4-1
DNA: TGCGCCAGCAGCCAAGAGAAGGGGGCAGGCAGACAAGAGACCCAGTACTTC
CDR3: CASSQEKGAGRQETQYF

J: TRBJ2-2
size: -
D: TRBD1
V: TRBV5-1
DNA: TGCGCCAGCAGCTTACAGGGGGCTGACACCGGGGAGCTGTTTTTT
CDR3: CASSLQGADTGELFF

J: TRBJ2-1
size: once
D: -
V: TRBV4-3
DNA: TGCGCCAGCAGCCCCCGCCGATCCGGGAGCTCCCTCTACAATGAGCAGTTCTTC
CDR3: CASSPRRSGSSLYNEQFF

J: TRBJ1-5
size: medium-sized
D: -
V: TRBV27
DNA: TGTGCCAGCAGGCGATACGGGATAGCCTATCAGCCCCAGCATTTT
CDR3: CASRRYGIAYQPQHF

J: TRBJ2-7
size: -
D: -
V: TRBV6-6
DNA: TGTGCCAGCAGTTACCCCGGGAGTCCGTACGAGCAGTACTTC
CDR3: CASSYPGSPYEQYF

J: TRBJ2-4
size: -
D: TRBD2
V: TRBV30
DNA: TGTGCCTGCTCCAGCGGGGATTTAGCCAAAAACATTCAGTACTTC
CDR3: CACSSGDLAKNIQYF

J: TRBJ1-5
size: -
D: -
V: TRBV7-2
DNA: TGTGCCAGCAGCCCAGGGTATACAGGGCATCAGCCCCAGCATTTT
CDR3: CASSPGYTGHQPQHF

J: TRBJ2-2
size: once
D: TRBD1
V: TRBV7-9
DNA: TGTGCCAGCAGCTTAAGAGGGACAGGGGAGAACACCGGGGAGCTGTTTTTT
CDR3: CASSLRGTGENTGELFF

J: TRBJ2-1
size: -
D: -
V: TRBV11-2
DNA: TGTGCCAGCAGCTTAGAGGGACAACTCAATGAGCAGTTCTTC
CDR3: CASSLEGQLNEQFF

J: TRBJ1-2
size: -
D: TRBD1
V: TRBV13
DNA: TGTGCCAGCAGCTTGAGGACAGGGCTCATTGGCTATGGCTACACCTTC
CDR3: CASSLRTGLIGYGYTF

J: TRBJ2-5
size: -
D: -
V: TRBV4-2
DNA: TGTGCCAGCAGCCAGAAAGGCGGGGAACAAGAGACCCAGTACTTC
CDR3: CASSQKGGEQETQYF

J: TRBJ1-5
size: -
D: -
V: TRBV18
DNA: TGTGCCAGCTCACCACAGGGGGATCAGCCCCAGCATTTT
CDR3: CASSPQGDQPQHF

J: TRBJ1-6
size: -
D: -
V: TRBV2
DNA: TGTGCCACCACAGGGTGGGATAGATCACCCCTCCACTTT
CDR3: CATTGWDRSPLHF

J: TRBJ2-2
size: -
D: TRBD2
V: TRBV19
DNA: TGTGCCAGTAAAAAAGGGACTAGCGGGGCATCGGGCACCGGGGAGCTGTTTTTT
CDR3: CASKKGTSGASGTGELFF